The rows below give T cell receptor beta chains drawn from one sample of a study of blood T cell repertoires in COVID-19. Assay used: immunoSEQ multiplex PCR; TCRdb lists only in-frame clones, some missing. This table has around 61,000 clones, 86% appearing once. The source material was peripheral blood. These receptors were taken from a man over 45 with active COVID-19. Each CDR3 is given with its conserved first and last residue. D genes are given only for firm matches. Clone size is shown for a subset of rows, as once, few, many or a class of expanded clone.

V gene	J gene	D gene	clone size	CDR3 protein	CDR3 DNA
TRBV7-3	TRBJ2-1	TRBD2	-	CASSRSGSRDEQFF	TGTGCCAGCAGCCGTAGCGGGAGTAGGGATGAGCAGTTCTTC
TRBV7-8	TRBJ1-1	-	-	CASSFLLMNTEAFF	TGTGCCAGCAGCTTTCTTCTAATGAACACTGAAGCTTTCTTT
TRBV27	TRBJ2-6	TRBD1	-	CASSPGTGPTGANVLTF	TGTGCCAGCAGTCCCGGGACAGGGCCTACTGGGGCCAACGTCCTGACTTTC
TRBV28	TRBJ1-2	-	once	CASSPGGSGVDGYTF	TGTGCCAGCAGTCCCGGTGGGTCCGGGGTTGATGGCTACACCTTC
TRBV28	TRBJ2-7	TRBD2	-	CASRGSGITYEQYF	TGTGCCAGCAGGGGTAGCGGGATTACCTACGAGCAGTACTTC
TRBV10-3	TRBJ2-3	-	-	CAISVGTPRSTDTQYF	TGTGCCATCAGTGTCGGGACTCCCAGAAGCACAGATACGCAGTATTTT
TRBV7-2	TRBJ2-7	TRBD2	-	CASRIASGGDEQYF	TGTGCCAGCAGGATTGCTAGCGGAGGGGACGAGCAGTACTTC
TRBV19	TRBJ2-5	-	-	CASSIGGTQYF	TGTGCCAGTAGTATAGGCGGGACCCAGTACTTC
TRBV10-3	TRBJ2-1	TRBD2	-	CAISDPSGGPLNEQFF	TGTGCCATCAGTGACCCGAGCGGGGGCCCACTCAATGAGCAGTTCTTC
TRBV6-5	TRBJ1-2	-	once	CASSYSRTDGYTF	TGTGCCAGCAGTTACTCTCGGACAGATGGCTACACCTTC
TRBV7-2	TRBJ1-2	TRBD1	-	CASRPRQGVNYGYTF	TGTGCCAGCAGGCCAAGACAGGGAGTTAACTATGGCTACACCTTC
TRBV5-1	TRBJ2-7	TRBD1	-	CASSLGTGDEQYF	TGCGCCAGCAGCTTGGGGACAGGGGACGAGCAGTACTTC
TRBV7-6	TRBJ2-7	-	-	CASSLGPLERYEQYF	TGTGCCAGCAGCTTAGGTCCGTTGGAGCGGTACGAGCAGTACTTC
TRBV6-4	TRBJ2-1	-	-	CASSDSTAGEQFF	TGTGCCAGCAGTGACTCGACGGCGGGAGAGCAGTTCTTC
TRBV5-1	TRBJ2-5	TRBD2	-	CASSQTSGGTGGTQYF	TGCGCCAGCAGCCAGACTAGCGGGGGAACCGGGGGGACCCAGTACTTC
TRBV30	TRBJ2-5	TRBD2	once	CAWSPRAGETQYF	TGTGCCTGGAGTCCGAGAGCGGGGGAGACCCAGTACTTC
TRBV19	TRBJ1-5	-	once	CASSPRGGSNQPQHF	TGTGCCAGTAGTCCTCGCGGAGGGAGCAATCAGCCCCAGCATTTT
TRBV21-1	TRBJ1-1	-	-	CASIGTGGGDTEAFF	TGTGCCAGCATCGGGACAGGGGGTGGGGACACTGAAGCTTTCTTT
TRBV5-6	TRBJ2-7	-	-	CASSLSAGDPKREQYF	TGTGCCAGCAGCTTATCAGCGGGTGATCCGAAAAGGGAGCAGTACTTC
TRBV5-1	TRBJ2-5	TRBD2	-	CASSSRGGQETQYF	TGCGCCAGCAGCTCCCGCGGGGGGCAAGAGACCCAGTACTTC
TRBV11-3	TRBJ2-7	TRBD1	-	CASSPGGGQGAREQYF	TGTGCCAGCAGCCCCGGCGGGGGACAGGGCGCACGAGAGCAGTACTTC
TRBV3-1/TRBV3-2	TRBJ2-5	TRBD2	-	CASSQGGGGLKETQYF	TGTGCCAGCAGCCAAGGGGGCGGGGGGCTAAAAGAGACCCAGTACTTC
TRBV10-2	TRBJ1-2	-	-	CASKDSFSGYTF	TGCGCCAGCAAGGACAGCTTCAGTGGCTACACCTTC
TRBV24-1	TRBJ2-5	-	-	CATSAVRDFQETQYF	TGTGCCACCAGTGCCGTCCGGGACTTCCAAGAGACCCAGTACTTC
TRBV6-6	TRBJ2-7	-	-	CASSYFRGNHEQYF	TGTGCCAGCAGTTACTTCAGGGGTAATCACGAGCAGTACTTC
TRBV6-2/TRBV6-3	TRBJ2-1	-	-	CASSPGTGNEQFF	TGTGCCAGCAGCCCCGGGACTGGGAATGAGCAGTTCTTC
TRBV7-3	TRBJ2-1	TRBD1	-	CASSLGTRQGAPFF	TGTGCCAGCAGCTTAGGGACACGGCAGGGGGCCCCGTTCTTC
TRBV6-2/TRBV6-3	TRBJ1-1	-	-	CASSYVGAMNTEAFF	TGTGCCAGCAGTTACGTGGGGGCCATGAACACTGAAGCTTTCTTT
TRBV5-1	TRBJ2-2	-	few	CASSLDGDPGELFF	TGCGCCAGCAGCCTCGACGGGGATCCCGGGGAGCTGTTTTTT
TRBV18	TRBJ2-1	TRBD1	-	CASSPDRVSYNEQFF	TGTGCCAGCTCACCGGACAGGGTCTCCTACAATGAGCAGTTCTTC
TRBV5-1	TRBJ2-5	TRBD2	-	CASRTSGEETQYF	TGCGCCAGCAGGACTAGCGGGGAGGAGACCCAGTACTTC
TRBV30	TRBJ2-7	-	-	CAWISGRDTYEQYF	TGTGCCTGGATCAGCGGGCGGGATACCTACGAGCAGTACTTC
TRBV7-9	TRBJ2-3	TRBD2	once	CASGTSGSDTQYF	TGTGCCAGTGGGACTAGCGGGTCAGATACGCAGTATTTT
TRBV7-8	TRBJ2-7	TRBD2	-	CASSFGREGEQYF	TGTGCCAGCAGCTTTGGCAGGGAGGGCGAGCAGTACTTC
TRBV5-1	TRBJ1-2	TRBD1	-	CASSLDGTGLNYGYTF	TGCGCCAGCAGCTTGGATGGGACAGGGCTTAACTATGGCTACACCTTC
TRBV30	TRBJ1-1	-	-	CACGGVNTEAFF	TGTGCCTGTGGGGGGGTGAACACTGAAGCTTTCTTT
TRBV3-1/TRBV3-2	TRBJ2-1	-	-	CASSFSGGEQFF	TGTGCCAGCAGCTTTAGCGGAGGGGAGCAGTTCTTC
TRBV7-9	TRBJ1-3	-	-	CASSLGGPGNTIYF	TGTGCCAGCAGCTTAGGAGGGCCTGGAAACACCATATATTTT
TRBV6-1	TRBJ1-6	-	-	CASSEATGNYSPLHF	TGTGCCAGCAGTGAAGCCACAGGGAACTATTCACCCCTCCACTTT
TRBV5-4	TRBJ2-3	TRBD2	-	CASSLGDLAGADTQYF	TGTGCCAGCAGCTTGGGAGATCTAGCGGGAGCTGATACGCAGTATTTT
TRBV21-1	TRBJ2-1	-	-	CASSKRNELATPPSSYNEQFF	TGTGCCAGCAGCAAACGAAACGAGCTAGCAACCCCACCAAGCTCCTACAATGAGCAGTTCTTC
TRBV4-1	TRBJ2-2	-	-	CASSQEDSRGGELFF	TGCGCCAGCAGCCAAGAGGACTCGCGGGGCGGGGAGCTGTTTTTT
TRBV13	TRBJ2-7	-	-	CASSKSGTPVGGYEQYF	TGTGCCAGCAGCAAGTCCGGGACTCCGGTCGGGGGTTACGAGCAGTACTTC
TRBV18	TRBJ1-4	TRBD1	-	CASSPSTGVRATNEKLFF	TGTGCCAGCTCACCTTCGACAGGGGTTAGGGCAACTAATGAAAAACTGTTTTTT
TRBV5-5	TRBJ2-7	TRBD2	-	CASSWDPGSGSEQYF	TGTGCCAGCAGCTGGGACCCGGGGAGCGGGAGCGAGCAGTACTTC
TRBV5-1	TRBJ1-2	TRBD1	-	CASSITGGYGYTF	TGCGCCAGCAGCATAACAGGGGGCTATGGCTACACCTTC
TRBV6-6	TRBJ1-5	TRBD1	-	CASRGGQGLNQPQHF	TGTGCCAGCAGAGGGGGACAGGGCCTCAATCAGCCCCAGCATTTT
TRBV19	TRBJ1-1	-	-	CASKYGRSSNTEAFF	TGTGCCAGTAAGTACGGTCGGTCGTCTAACACTGAAGCTTTCTTT
TRBV19	TRBJ2-3	-	-	CASSATPRQSRTDTQYF	TGTGCCAGTAGTGCGACCCCCCGACAAAGTCGCACAGATACGCAGTATTTT
TRBV11-2	TRBJ2-5	-	once	CASSPKVRQGSGETQYF	TGTGCCAGCAGCCCAAAAGTTCGGCAGGGTTCCGGGGAGACCCAGTACTTC
TRBV5-1	TRBJ1-1	TRBD1	-	CASSSNGQGVEAFF	TGCGCCAGCAGTTCGAATGGACAGGGCGTGGAAGCTTTCTTT
TRBV10-3	TRBJ2-6	-	once	CAISTGPGANVLTF	TGTGCCATCAGTACAGGCCCTGGGGCCAACGTCCTGACTTTC
TRBV19	TRBJ2-3	-	-	CASSPSGIDTQYF	TGTGCCAGTAGTCCTTCGGGGATAGATACGCAGTATTTT